These T cell receptor beta chains were read from a single sample in a study of monozygotic twins with inflammatory bowel disease. TCRdb re-called the 5' RACE reads; every CDR3 protein appears as one record, without DNA. Its table lists 200,000 to 250,000 distinct CDR3 sequences. Sequencing was performed on blood. The receptor set was obtained from a human donor with ulcerative colitis or Crohn's disease, or a healthy co-twin of an affected twin (not recorded which). Each CDR3 is given with its conserved first and last residue.

len	v_gene	j_gene	CDR3aa
16	TRBV3-1	TRBJ2-7	CASSQGTGTGYLEQYF
14	TRBV19	TRBJ2-5	CASSISRGQETQYF
15	TRBV4-1	TRBJ2-7	CASSPSSGGFYGQYF
14	TRBV9	TRBJ1-3	CASSVAARGNTIYF
15	TRBV5-1	TRBJ1-5	CASSSAGDIGQPQHF
16	TRBV18	TRBJ1-1	CASSFRDSPNNVEAFF
12	TRBV20-1	TRBJ2-1	CSALGPYNEQFF
14	TRBV6-6	TRBJ2-7	CASSPGAASYEQYF
14	TRBV5-1	TRBJ1-1	CASSPSRGGTEAFF
14	TRBV5-1	TRBJ1-2	CASSLSGDNYGYTF
16	TRBV24-1	TRBJ2-2	CATSDEGQGTTGELFF
16	TRBV6-1	TRBJ1-2	CASSIRAGYGAYGYTF
12	TRBV6-5	TRBJ1-1	CASSYKGTEAFF
14	TRBV7-9	TRBJ1-2	CASSPRSSGNGYTF
12	TRBV6-2/TRBV6-3	TRBJ1-1	CASSYGGPEAFF
13	TRBV18	TRBJ1-3	CASSPGVGNTIYF
12	TRBV27	TRBJ2-1	CASSLKESGIIF
15	TRBV7-2	TRBJ1-2	CASSLRGTTNYGYTF
16	TRBV3-1	TRBJ2-5	CASSPIGLAGGETQYF
16	TRBV15	TRBJ1-1	CATSRDLGGSNTEAFF
17	TRBV7-2	TRBJ2-3	CASSQLTSSPSTDTQYF
15	TRBV4-1	TRBJ1-2	CASSQVAEDNYGYTF
14	TRBV20-1	TRBJ2-1	CSALGTSSYNEQFF
16	TRBV24-1	TRBJ2-1	CATSGSEASSYNEQFF
13	TRBV14	TRBJ2-5	CASSRGLSETQYF
16	TRBV4-1	TRBJ1-2	CASSQDFDGGSRGYTF
18	TRBV12-3/TRBV12-4	TRBJ1-3	CASSLTGNTLRSGNTIYF
11	TRBV5-1	TRBJ2-3	CASSRDGTQYF
15	TRBV20-1	TRBJ1-3	CSARDAGGVGNTIYF
14	TRBV12-3/TRBV12-4	TRBJ2-5	CASSLGGSQETHYF
16	TRBV5-1	TRBJ2-2	CASSLNLAGGTGELFF
17	TRBV5-1	TRBJ2-2	CASSLRSGAQNTGELFF
14	TRBV3-1	TRBJ2-1	CASSHRASHNEQFF
12	TRBV29-1	TRBJ1-1	CSVLTGNTEAFF
12	TRBV29-1	TRBJ1-2	CSVDHWDYGYTF
13	TRBV5-1	TRBJ2-3	CASSLEFGDTQYF
14	TRBV7-2	TRBJ1-6	CASSPGTSNSPLHF
14	TRBV7-6	TRBJ2-7	CASSPRGWVNEQYF
17	TRBV10-2	TRBJ1-6	CASSGQERSSYNSPLHF
13	TRBV3-1	TRBJ1-5	CASGVAGHQPQHF
15	TRBV18	TRBJ1-5	CASSPEQGRDQPQHF
14	TRBV7-2	TRBJ1-2	CASSYTIDGGGYTF
15	TRBV20-1	TRBJ1-5	CSARDSGHSNQPQHF
15	TRBV12-3/TRBV12-4	TRBJ1-6	CASSPRGQGNSPLHF
14	TRBV6-2/TRBV6-3	TRBJ2-1	CASSASRLRNEQFF
17	TRBV4-1	TRBJ1-3	CASSQPITGVSGNTIYF
17	TRBV6-5	TRBJ2-7	CASSYSTGGYENYEQYF
17	TRBV5-1	TRBJ2-1	CASSLRHRGDFYNEQFF
12	TRBV20-1	TRBJ1-4	CSARDFLEKLFF
13	TRBV5-1	TRBJ2-3	CASSLSADGTQYF
16	TRBV7-2	TRBJ1-4	CASSLVGTGTFEKLFF
14	TRBV7-8	TRBJ2-1	CASSSGQGRYEQFF
11	TRBV20-1	TRBJ2-7	CSASLVDEQYF
14	TRBV7-2	TRBJ1-2	CASSLMSVPGGYTF
14	TRBV2	TRBJ1-5	CASSATERNQPQHF